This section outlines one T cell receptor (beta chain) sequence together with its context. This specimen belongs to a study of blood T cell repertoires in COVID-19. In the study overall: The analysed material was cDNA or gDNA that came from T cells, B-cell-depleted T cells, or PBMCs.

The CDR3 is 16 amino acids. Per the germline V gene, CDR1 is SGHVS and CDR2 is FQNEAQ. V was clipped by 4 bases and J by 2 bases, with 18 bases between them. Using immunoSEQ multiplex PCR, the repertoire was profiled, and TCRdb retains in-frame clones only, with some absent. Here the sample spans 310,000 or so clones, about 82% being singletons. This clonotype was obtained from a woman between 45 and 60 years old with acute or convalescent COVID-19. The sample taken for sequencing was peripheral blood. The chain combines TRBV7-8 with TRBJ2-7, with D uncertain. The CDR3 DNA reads TGTGCCAGCAGCTCTAGTCGGAGCGAGTGGACCTACGAGCAGTACTTC. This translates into CASSSSRSEWTYEQYF.